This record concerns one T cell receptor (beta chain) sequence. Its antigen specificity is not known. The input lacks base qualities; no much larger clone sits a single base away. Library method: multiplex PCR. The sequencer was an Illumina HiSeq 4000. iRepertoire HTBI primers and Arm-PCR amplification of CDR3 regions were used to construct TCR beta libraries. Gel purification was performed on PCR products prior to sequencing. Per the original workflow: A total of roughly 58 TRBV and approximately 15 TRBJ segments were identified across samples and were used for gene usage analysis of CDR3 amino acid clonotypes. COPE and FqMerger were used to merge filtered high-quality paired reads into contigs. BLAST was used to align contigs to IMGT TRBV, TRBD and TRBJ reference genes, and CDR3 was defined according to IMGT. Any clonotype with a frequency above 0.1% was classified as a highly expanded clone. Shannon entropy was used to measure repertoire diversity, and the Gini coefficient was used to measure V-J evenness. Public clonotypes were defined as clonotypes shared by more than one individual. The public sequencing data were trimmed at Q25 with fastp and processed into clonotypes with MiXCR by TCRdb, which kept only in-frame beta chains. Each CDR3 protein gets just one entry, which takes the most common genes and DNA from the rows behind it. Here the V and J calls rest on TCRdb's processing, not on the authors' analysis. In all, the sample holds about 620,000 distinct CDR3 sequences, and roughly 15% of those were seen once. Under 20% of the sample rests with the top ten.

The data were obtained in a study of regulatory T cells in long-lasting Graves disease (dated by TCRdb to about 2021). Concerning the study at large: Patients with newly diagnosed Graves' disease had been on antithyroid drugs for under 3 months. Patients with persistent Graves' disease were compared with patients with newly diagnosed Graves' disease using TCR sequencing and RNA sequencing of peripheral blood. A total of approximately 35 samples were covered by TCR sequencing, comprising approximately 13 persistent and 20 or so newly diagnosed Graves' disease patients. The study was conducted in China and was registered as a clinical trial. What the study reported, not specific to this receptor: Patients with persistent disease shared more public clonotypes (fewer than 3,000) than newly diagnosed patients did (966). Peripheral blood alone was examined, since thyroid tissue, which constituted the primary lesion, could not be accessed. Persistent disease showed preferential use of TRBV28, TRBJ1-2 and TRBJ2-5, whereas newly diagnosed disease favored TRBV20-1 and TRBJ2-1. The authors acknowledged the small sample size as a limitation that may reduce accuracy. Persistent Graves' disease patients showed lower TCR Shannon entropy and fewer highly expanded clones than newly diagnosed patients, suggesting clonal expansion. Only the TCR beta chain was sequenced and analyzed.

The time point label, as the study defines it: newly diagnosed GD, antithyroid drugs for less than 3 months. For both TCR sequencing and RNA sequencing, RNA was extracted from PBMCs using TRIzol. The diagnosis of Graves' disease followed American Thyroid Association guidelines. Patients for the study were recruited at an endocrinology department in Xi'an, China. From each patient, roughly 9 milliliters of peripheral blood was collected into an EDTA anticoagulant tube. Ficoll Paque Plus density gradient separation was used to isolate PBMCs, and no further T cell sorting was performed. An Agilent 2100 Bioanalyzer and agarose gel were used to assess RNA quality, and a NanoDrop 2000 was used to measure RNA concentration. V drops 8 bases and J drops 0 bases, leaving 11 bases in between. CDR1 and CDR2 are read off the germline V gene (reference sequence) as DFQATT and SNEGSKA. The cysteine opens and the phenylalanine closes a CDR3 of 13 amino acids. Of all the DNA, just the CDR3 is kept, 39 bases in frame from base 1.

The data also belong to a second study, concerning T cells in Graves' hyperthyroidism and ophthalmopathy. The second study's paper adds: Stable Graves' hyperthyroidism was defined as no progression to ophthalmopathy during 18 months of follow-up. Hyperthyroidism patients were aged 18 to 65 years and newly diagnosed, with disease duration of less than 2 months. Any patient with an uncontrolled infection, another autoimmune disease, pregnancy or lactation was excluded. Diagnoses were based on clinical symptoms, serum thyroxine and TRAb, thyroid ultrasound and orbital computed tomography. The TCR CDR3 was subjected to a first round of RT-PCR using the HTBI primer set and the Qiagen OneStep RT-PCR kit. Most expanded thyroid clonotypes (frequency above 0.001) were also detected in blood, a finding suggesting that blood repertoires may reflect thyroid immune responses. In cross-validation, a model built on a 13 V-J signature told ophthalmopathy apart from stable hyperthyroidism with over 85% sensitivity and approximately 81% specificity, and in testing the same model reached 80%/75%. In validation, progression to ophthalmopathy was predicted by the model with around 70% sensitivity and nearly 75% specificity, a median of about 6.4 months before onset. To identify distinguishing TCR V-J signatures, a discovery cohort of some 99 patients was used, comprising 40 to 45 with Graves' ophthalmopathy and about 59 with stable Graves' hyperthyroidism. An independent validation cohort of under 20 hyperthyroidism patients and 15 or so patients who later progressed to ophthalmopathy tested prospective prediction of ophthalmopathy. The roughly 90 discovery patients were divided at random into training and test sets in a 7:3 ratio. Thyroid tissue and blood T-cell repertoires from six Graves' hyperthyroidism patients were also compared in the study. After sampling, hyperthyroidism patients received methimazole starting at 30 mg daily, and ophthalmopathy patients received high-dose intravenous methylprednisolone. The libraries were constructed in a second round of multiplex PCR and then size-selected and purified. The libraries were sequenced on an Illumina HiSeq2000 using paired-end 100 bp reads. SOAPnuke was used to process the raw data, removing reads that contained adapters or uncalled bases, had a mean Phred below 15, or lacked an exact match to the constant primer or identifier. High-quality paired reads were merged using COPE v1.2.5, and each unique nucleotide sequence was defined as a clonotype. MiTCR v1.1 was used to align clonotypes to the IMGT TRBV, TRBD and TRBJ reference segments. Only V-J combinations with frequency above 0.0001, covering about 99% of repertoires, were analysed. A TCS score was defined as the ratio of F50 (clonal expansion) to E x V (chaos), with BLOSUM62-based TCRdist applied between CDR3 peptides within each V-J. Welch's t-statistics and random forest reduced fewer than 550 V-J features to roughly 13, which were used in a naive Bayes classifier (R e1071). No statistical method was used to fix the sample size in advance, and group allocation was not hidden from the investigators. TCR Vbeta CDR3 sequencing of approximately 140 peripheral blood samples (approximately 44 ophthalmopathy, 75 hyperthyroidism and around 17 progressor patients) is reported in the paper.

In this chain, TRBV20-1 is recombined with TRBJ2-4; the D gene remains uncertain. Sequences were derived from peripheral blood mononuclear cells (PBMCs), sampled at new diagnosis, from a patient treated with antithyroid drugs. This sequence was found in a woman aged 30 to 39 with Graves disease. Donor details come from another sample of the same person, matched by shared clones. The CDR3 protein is CSYGQLAKNIQYF. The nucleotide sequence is TGCAGTTATGGGCAGCTAGCCAAAAACATTCAGTACTTC.